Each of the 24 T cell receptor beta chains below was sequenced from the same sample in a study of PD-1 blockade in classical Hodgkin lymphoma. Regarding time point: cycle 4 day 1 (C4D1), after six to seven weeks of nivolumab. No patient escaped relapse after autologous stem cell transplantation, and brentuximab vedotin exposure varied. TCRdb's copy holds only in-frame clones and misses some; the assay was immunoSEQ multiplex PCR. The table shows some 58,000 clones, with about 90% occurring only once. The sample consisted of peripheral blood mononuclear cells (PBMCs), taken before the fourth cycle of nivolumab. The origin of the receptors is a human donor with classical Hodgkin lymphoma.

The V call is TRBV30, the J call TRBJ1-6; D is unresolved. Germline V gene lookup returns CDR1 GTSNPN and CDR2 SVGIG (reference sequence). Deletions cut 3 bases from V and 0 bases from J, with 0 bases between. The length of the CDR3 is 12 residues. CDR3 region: CAWSSYNSPLHF. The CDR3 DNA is TGTGCCTGGAGCTCCTATAATTCACCCCTCCACTTT.

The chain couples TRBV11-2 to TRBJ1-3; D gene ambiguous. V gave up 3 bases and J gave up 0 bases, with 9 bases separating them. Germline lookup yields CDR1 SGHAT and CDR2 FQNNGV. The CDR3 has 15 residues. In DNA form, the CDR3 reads TGTGCCAGCAGCTTTTCGGAGAGCTCTGGAAACACCATATATTTT. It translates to CASSFSESSGNTIYF.

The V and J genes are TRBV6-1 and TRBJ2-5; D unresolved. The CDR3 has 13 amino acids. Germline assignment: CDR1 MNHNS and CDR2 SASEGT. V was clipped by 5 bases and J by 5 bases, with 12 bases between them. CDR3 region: CASSKSRTETQYF. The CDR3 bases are TGTGCCAGCAGTAAGTCGAGGACGGAGACCCAGTACTTC.

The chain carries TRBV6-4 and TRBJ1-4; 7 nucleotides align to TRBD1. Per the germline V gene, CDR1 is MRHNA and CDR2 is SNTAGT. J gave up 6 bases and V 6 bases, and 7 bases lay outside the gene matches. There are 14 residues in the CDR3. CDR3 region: CASREQGPDEKLFF. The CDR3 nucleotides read TGTGCCAGCAGGGAACAGGGGCCTGATGAAAAACTGTTTTTT.

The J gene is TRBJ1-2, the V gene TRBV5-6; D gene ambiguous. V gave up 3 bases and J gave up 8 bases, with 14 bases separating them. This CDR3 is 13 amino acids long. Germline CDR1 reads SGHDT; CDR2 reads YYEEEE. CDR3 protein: CASSSTSGGGYTF. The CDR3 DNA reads TGTGCCAGCAGCTCCACTTCAGGAGGCGGCTACACCTTC.

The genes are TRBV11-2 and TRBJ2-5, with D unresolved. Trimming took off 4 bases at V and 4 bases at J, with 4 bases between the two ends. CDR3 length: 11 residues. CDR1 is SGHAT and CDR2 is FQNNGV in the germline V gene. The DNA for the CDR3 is TGTGCCAGCAGCTCTGTAGAGACCCAGTACTTC. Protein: CASSSVETQYF.

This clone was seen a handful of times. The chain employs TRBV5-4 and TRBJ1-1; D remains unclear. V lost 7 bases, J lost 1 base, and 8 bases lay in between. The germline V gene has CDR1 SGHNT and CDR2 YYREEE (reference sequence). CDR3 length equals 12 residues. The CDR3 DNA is TGTGCCAGCGTGGATGGGAACACTGAAGCTTTCTTT. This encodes CASVDGNTEAFF. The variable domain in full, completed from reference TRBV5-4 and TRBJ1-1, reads ETGVTQSPTHLIKTRGQQVTLRCSSQSGHNTVSWYQQALGQGPQFIFQYYREEENGRGNFPPRFSGLQFPNYSSELNVNALELDDSALYLCASVDGNTEAFFGQGTRLTVV.

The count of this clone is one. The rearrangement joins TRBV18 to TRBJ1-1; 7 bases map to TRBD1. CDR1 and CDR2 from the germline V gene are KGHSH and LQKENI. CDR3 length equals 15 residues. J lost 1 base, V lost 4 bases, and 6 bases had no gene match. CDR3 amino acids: CASSLTGAANTEAFF. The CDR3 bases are TGTGCCAGCTCACTTACAGGGGCTGCGAACACTGAAGCTTTCTTT.

The CDR3 DNA reads TGTGCCAGCAGCGTAGGACTAGCGCCGTCCTACGAGCAGTACTTC. Amino acids: CASSVGLAPSYEQYF. V gene TRBV9 combines with J gene TRBJ2-7, with TRBD2 identical over 8 bases. The CDR3 is 15 amino acids. The V segment lost 0 bases and the J segment 1 base; nucleotides outside the gene matches: 3. The germline CDR1 and CDR2 sequences are SGDLS and YYNGEE.

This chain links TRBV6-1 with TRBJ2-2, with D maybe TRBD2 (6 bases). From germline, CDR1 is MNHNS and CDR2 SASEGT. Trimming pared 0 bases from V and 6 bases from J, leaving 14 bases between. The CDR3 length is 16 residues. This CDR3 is CASSEAGRGRAGELFF. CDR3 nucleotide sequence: TGTGCCAGCAGTGAAGCGGGGCGGGGTAGAGCCGGGGAGCTGTTTTTT.

The CDR3 is CASSVGGLAMGTDTQYF. In DNA, the CDR3 is TGTGCCAGCAGCGTAGGGGGACTAGCCATGGGGACAGATACGCAGTATTTT. The chain carries TRBV9 and TRBJ2-3; 9 bases are shared with TRBD2. The CDR3 totals 17 residues. Germline trimming cut 0 bases from V and 3 bases from J; bases unmatched to any gene: 8. CDR1 and CDR2 (germline): SGDLS, YYNGEE.

The CDR3 sequence: CASSQEASGSETQYF. The CDR3 region has the DNA TGTGCCAGCAGCCAAGAGGCTAGCGGTTCAGAGACCCAGTACTTC. The chain has TRBV4-2 and TRBJ2-5; TRBD2 matches 7 bases. The V segment lost 0 bases and the J segment 4 bases; nucleotides outside the gene matches: 5. Germline values: CDR1 LGHNA, CDR2 YNFKEQ. This CDR3 has 15 amino acids.

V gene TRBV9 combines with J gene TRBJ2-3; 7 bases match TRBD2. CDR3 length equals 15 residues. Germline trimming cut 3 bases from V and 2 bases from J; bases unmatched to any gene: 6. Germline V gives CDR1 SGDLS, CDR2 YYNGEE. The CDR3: CASSAASGYTDTQYF. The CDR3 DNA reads TGTGCCAGCAGCGCAGCTAGCGGTTACACAGATACGCAGTATTTT.

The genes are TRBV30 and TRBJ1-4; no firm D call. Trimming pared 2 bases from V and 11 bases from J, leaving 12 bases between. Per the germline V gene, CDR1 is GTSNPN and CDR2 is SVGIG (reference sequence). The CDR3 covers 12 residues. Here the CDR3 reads CAWSLDGGKLFF. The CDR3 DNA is TGTGCCTGGAGTCTGGATGGAGGGAAACTGTTTTTT.

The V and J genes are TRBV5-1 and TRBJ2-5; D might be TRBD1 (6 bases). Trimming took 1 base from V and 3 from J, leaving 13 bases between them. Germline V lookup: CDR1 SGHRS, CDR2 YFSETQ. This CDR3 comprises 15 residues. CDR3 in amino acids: CASSLSGQTEETQYF. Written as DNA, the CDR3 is TGCGCCAGCAGCTTGAGTGGACAGACCGAAGAGACCCAGTACTTC.

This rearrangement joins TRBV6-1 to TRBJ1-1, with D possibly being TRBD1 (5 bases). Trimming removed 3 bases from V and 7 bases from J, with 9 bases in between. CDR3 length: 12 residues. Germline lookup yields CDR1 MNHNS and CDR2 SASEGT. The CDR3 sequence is CASSDGGLEAFF. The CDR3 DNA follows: TGTGCCAGCAGTGACGGGGGACTTGAAGCTTTCTTT.

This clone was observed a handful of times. CDR3 sequence reads: CASSQGGVQHF. In nucleotides, the CDR3 is TGTGCCAGCTCACAGGGGGGAGTTCAGCATTTT. V usage is TRBV6-5 and J usage is TRBJ1-5; 8 bases align to TRBD1. The CDR3 runs 11 residues. Unmatched junction bases numbered 7, after V lost 8 bases and J lost 13 bases. Germline values: CDR1 MNHEY, CDR2 SVGAGI.

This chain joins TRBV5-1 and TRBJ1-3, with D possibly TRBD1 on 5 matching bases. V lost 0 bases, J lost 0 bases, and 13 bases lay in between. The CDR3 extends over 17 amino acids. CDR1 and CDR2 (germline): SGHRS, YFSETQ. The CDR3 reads CASSLADGGTSGNTIYF. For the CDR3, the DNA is TGCGCCAGCAGCTTGGCGGACGGGGGAACCTCTGGAAACACCATATATTTT. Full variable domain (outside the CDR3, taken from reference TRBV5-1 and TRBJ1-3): KAGVTQTPRYLIKTRGQQVTLSCSPISGHRSVSWYQQTPGQGLQFLFEYFSETQRNKGNFPGRFSGRQFSNSRSEMNVSTLELGDSALYLCASSLADGGTSGNTIYFGEGSWLTVV.

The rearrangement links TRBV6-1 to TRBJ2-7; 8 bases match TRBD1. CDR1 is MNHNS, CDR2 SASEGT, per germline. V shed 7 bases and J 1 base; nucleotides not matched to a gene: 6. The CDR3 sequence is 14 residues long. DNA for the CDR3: TGTGCCAGCAACCGAGGACAGGGTTCCTACGAGCAGTACTTC. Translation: CASNRGQGSYEQYF.

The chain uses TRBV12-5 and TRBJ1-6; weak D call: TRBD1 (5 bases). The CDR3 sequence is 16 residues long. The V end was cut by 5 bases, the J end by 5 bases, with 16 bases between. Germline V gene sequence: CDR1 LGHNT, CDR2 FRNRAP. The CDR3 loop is CASGRGGLHDNSPLHF. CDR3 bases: TGTGCTAGTGGTCGGGGGGGACTACACGATAATTCACCCCTCCACTTT.

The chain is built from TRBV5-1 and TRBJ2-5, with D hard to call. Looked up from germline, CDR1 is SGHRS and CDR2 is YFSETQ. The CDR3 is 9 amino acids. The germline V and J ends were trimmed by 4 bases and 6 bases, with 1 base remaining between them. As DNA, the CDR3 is TGCGCCAGCAGCCAGACCCAGTACTTC. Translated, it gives CASSQTQYF.

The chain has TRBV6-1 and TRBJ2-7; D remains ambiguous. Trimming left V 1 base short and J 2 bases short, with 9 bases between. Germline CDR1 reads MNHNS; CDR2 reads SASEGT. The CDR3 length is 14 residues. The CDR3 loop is CASSEEREAYEQYF. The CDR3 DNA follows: TGTGCCAGCAGTGAAGAAAGGGAAGCCTACGAGCAGTACTTC.

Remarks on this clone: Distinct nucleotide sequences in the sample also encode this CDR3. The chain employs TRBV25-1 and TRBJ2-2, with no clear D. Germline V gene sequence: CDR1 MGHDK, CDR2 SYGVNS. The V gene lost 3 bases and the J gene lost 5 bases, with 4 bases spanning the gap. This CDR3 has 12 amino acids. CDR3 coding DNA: TGTGCCAGCAGTGAGTGGACCGGGGAGCTGTTTTTT. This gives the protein CASSEWTGELFF.

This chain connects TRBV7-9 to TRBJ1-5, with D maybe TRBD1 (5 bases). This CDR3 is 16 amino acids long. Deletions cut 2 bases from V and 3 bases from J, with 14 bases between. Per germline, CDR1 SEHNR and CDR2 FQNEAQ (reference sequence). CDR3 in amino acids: CASSLIGADLNQPQHF. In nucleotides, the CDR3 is TGTGCCAGCAGCTTAATAGGGGCGGACCTCAATCAGCCCCAGCATTTT.